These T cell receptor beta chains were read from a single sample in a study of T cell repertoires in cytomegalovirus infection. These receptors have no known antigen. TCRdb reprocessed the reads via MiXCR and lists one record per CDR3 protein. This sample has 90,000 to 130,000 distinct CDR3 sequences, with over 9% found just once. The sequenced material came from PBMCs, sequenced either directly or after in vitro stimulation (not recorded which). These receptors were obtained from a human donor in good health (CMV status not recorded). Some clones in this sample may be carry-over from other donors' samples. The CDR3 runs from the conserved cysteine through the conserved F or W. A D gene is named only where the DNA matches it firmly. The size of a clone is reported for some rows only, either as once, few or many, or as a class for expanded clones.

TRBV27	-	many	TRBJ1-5	TGTGCCAGCAGTACCCCGGGACGTCACCCCCAGCATTTT	CASSTPGRHPQHF
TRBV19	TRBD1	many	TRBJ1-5	TGTGCCAGTAGTCCGGGACAGGGGGCTTCGAGCAATCAGCCCCAGCATTTT	CASSPGQGASSNQPQHF
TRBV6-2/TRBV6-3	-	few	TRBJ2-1	TGTGCCAGCAGTTACCTTTTGGACAATGAGCAGTTCTTC	CASSYLLDNEQFF
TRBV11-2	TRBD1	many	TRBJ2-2	TGTGCCAGCAGCCCGACGAGGGGACAGGGGAACACCGGGGAGCTGTTTTTT	CASSPTRGQGNTGELFF
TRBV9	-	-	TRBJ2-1	TGTGCCAGCAGCGTACCCGAACGGGCCGACACGGAGCAGTTCTTC	CASSVPERADTEQFF
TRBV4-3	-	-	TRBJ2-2	TGCGCCAGCAGCCAAATAAGGCTAGGGGAGCTGTTTTTT	CASSQIRLGELFF
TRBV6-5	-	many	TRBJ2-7	TGTGCCAGCAGTTACGACTCCCAGTACGAGCAGTACTTC	CASSYDSQYEQYF
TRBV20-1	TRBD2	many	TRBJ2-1	TGCAGTGCTGTGACTAGCGGCTACAATGAGCAGTTCTTC	CSAVTSGYNEQFF
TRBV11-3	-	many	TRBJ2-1	TGTGCCAGCAGCTTAGTATTTGGCAGGGGGGTGAACAATGAGCAGTTCTTC	CASSLVFGRGVNNEQFF
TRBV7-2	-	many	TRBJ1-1	TGTGCCAGCAGCTTAGACAGTATGAACACTGAAGCTTTCTTT	CASSLDSMNTEAFF
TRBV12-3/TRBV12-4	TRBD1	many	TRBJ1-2	TGTGCCAGCAGTCGCGACATGGGACAGACCAACTATGGCTACACCTTC	CASSRDMGQTNYGYTF
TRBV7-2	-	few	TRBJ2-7	TGTGCCAGCAGCCAGGGGCGGGGTAGCTCCTACGAGCAGTACTTC	CASSQGRGSSYEQYF
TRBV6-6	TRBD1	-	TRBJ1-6	TGTGCCAGCAGTTACCCCCGGGACAGCTATTCACCCCTCCACTTT	CASSYPRDSYSPLHF
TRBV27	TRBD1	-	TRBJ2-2	TGTGCCAGCAGTCTAAGACAGGGGGACACCGGGGAGCTGTTTTTT	CASSLRQGDTGELFF
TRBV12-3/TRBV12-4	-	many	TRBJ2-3	TGTGCCAGCAGTTTAAGTGATTCTAGCACAGATACGCAGTATTTT	CASSLSDSSTDTQYF
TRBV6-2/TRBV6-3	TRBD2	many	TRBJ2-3	TGTGCCAGCAGTTCCCAAAGGCCAGCGGGAAGCACAGATACGCAGTATTTT	CASSSQRPAGSTDTQYF
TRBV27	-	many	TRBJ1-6	TGTGCCAGCACTGGGGCAGGAGGAGCTGTTTCACCCCTCCACTTT	CASTGAGGAVSPLHF
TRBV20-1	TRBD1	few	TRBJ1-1	TGCAGTGCTAGGTCCCAACTTGACAGGGTTGGAGCTTTCTTT	CSARSQLDRVGAFF
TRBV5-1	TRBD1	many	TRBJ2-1	TGCGCCAGCACCGGACAGGGGATATACAATGAGCAGTTCTTC	CASTGQGIYNEQFF
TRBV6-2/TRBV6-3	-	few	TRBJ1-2	TGTGCCAGCAGTTACTCGAGGAATACTAACTATGGCTACACCTTC	CASSYSRNTNYGYTF
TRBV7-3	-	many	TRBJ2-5	TGTGCCAGCAGCGTAACACTCCATCCGGGGGAGACCCAGTACTTC	CASSVTLHPGETQYF
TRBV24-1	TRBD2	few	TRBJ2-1	TGTGCCACCAGTGACCTCAAGAGGGGGGTGGGACTAGCGGTCTACAATGAGCAGTTCTTC	CATSDLKRGVGLAVYNEQFF
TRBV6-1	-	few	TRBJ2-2	TGTGCCAGCACCAATAGAGGGACCGGGGAGCTGTTTTTT	CASTNRGTGELFF
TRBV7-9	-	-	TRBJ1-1	TGTGCCAGCAGCTTGAACCCGGGGAACACTGAAGCTTTCTTT	CASSLNPGNTEAFF
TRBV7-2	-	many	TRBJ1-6	TGTGCCAGCAGCTTGATAGGTTTTAATTCACCCCTCCACTTT	CASSLIGFNSPLHF
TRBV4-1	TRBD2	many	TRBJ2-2	TGCGCCAGCAGCCAAGATGGTGGACTAGCGGGGCTGGGCGGGGAGCTGTTTTTT	CASSQDGGLAGLGGELFF
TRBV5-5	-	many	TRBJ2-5	TGTGCCAGCAGCTTAGGTCTTGGAGAGACCCAGTACTTC	CASSLGLGETQYF
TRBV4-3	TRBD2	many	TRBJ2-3	TGCGCCAGCAGCCAAGATCGGAGCGGGGTTTCGGCCGGTACGCAGTATTTT	CASSQDRSGVSAGTQYF
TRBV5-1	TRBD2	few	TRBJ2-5	TGCGCCAGCAGCCTAAGCGGGAGACGAGAAGAGACCCAGTACTTC	CASSLSGRREETQYF
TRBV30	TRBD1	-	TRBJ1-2	TGTGCCTGGAGGCCCTCCGGGACAGGTCGAGGCTACACCTTC	CAWRPSGTGRGYTF
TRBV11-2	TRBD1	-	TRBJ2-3	TGTGCCAGCAGCTCAGACAGGGGTCCAGCAACGCAGTATTTT	CASSSDRGPATQYF
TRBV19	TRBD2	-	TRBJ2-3	TGTGCCAGTAGTTCACCGGGACTAGCCCTTACGGATACGCAGTATTTT	CASSSPGLALTDTQYF
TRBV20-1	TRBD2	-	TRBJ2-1	TGCAGTGCATTAGGACCAGCGGGATACAGTGAGCAGTTCTTC	CSALGPAGYSEQFF
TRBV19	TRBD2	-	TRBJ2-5	TGTGCCAGTAGTTCGCGGGGGGGCACACAAGAGACCCAGTACTTC	CASSSRGGTQETQYF
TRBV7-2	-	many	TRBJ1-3	TGTGCCAGCAGCTCTTACAGAACTACTGGAAACACCATATATTTT	CASSSYRTTGNTIYF
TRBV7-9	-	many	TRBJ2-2	TGTGCCAGCAGCTCCCGGGGCGAGTGGGACACCGGGGAGCTGTTTTTT	CASSSRGEWDTGELFF
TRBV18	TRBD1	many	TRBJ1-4	TGTGCCAGCTCACCACAGGGGGCTTCGTACGAAAAACTGTTTTTT	CASSPQGASYEKLFF
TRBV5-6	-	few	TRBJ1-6	TGTGCCAGCAGCTTGGGGCAGTCACCCCTCCACTTT	CASSLGQSPLHF
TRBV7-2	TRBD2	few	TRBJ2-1	TGTGCCAGCAGCGTTGCCGGGACTAGCGGGACCAATGAGCAGTTCTTC	CASSVAGTSGTNEQFF